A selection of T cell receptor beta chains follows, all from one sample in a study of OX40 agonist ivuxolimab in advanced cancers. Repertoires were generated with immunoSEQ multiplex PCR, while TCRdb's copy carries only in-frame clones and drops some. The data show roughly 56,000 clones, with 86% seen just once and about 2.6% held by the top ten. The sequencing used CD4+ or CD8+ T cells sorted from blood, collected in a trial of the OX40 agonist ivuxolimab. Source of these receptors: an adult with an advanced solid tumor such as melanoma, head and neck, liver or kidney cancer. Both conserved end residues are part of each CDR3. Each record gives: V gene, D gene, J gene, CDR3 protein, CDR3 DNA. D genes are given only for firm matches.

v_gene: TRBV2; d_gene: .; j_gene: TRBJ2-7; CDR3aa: CASRKGGPYEQYF; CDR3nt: TGTGCCAGCAGGAAGGGGGGGCCCTACGAGCAGTACTTC
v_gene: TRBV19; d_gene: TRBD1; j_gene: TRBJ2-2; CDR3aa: CASRPGGNTGELFF; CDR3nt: TGTGCCAGTAGGCCAGGGGGGAACACCGGGGAGCTGTTTTTT
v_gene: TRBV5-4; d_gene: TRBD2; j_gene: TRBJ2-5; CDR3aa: CASSLPTSGQETQYF; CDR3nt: TGTGCCAGCAGCTTGCCAACTAGCGGCCAAGAGACCCAGTACTTC
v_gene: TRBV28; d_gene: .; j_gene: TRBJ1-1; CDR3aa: CASSLDGRNTEAFF; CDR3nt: TGTGCCAGCAGTTTAGACGGACGGAACACTGAAGCTTTCTTT
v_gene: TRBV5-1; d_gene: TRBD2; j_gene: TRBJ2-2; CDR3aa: CASSQGTSTAGELFF; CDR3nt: TGCGCCAGCAGCCAAGGGACTAGCACGGCCGGGGAGCTGTTTTTT
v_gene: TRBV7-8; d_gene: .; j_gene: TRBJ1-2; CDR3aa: CASSEQPRSRGGYTF; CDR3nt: TGTGCCAGCAGCGAACAGCCCCGGTCCCGAGGAGGCTACACCTTC
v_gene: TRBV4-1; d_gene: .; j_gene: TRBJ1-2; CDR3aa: CASSQRGEGSAGYTF; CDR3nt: TGCGCCAGCAGCCAGAGAGGGGAGGGTTCGGCTGGCTACACCTTC
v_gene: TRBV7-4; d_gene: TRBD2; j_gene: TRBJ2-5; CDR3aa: CASSLGLAGYQETQYF; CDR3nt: TGTGCCAGCAGCTTGGGACTAGCGGGGTACCAAGAGACCCAGTACTTC
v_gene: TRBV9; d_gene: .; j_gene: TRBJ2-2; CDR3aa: CASSTGSSANTGELFF; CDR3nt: TGTGCCAGCAGCACCGGGAGCTCCGCGAACACCGGGGAGCTGTTTTTT
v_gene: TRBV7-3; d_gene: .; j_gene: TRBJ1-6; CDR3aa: CASSPGRENGPLHF; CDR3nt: TGTGCCAGCAGTCCGGGCAGGGAGAATGGACCCCTCCACTTT
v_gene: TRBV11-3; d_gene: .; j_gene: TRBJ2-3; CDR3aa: CASSLDRSTDTQYF; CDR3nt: TGTGCCAGCAGCCTCGACAGAAGCACAGATACGCAGTATTTT
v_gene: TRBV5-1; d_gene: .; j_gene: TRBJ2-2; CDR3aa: CASSLGPSGDTGELFF; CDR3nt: TGCGCCAGCAGCTTGGGTCCGTCGGGAGACACCGGGGAGCTGTTTTTT